The subject of this entry is one T cell receptor (beta chain). The antigen is undetermined. Between the trimmed V and J ends, which lost 2 bases and 8 bases, there was a span of 10 bases. The CDR3 has 13 residues. The germline gives CDR1 SGHAT, CDR2 FQNNGV. Method: immunoSEQ multiplex PCR; TCRdb's copy keeps in-frame clones and lacks some. The data show approximately 190,000 clones, 90% to 95% seen once. This sample is part of a study of T cell responses to AZD1222 COVID-19 vaccine. In the study overall: Whether given at about 4 or about 12 weeks, second doses were pooled. Study-wide results and caveats: Among those given AZD1222, only five to seven were seropositive at baseline.

The sequence was obtained from an adult in good health. The sample consisted of peripheral blood, taken on day 0 of AZD1222 vaccination. V is TRBV11-2 and J is TRBJ1-3; D is uncertain. CDR3 sequence (DNA): TGTGCCAGCAGCTTATGGGCTTTGGACACCATATATTTT. Encoded protein: CASSLWALDTIYF.